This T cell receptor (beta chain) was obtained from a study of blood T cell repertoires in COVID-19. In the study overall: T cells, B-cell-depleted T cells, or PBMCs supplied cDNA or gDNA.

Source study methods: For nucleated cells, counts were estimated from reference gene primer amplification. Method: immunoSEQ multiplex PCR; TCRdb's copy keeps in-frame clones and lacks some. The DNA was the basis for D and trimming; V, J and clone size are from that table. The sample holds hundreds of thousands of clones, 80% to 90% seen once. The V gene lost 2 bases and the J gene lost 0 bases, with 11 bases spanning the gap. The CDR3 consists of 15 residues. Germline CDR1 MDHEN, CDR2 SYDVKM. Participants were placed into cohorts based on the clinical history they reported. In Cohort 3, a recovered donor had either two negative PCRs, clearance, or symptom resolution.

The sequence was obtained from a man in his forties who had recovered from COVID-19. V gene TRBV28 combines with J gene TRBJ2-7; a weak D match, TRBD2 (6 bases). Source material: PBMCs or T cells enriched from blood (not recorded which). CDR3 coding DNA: TGTGCCAGCAGTTTACGGGGGACTGCCTCCTACGAGCAGTACTTC. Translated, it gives CASSLRGTASYEQYF.